The clone carrying this TCR beta chain appeared once. Its antigen is currently unknown. This sample was included in a study of T cells in Graves' hyperthyroidism and ophthalmopathy. Study-wide points: Ophthalmopathy could be told apart from stable hyperthyroidism with a 13 V-J model. Ophthalmopathy got predicted by the model a median about 6.7 months before its onset. Most thyroid-expanded clonotypes above 0.001 were also found in blood.

These patients, aged 18 to 65, had recently diagnosed hyperthyroidism lasting under 2 months. CDR3 size: 18 residues. Trimming left V 7 bases short and J 2 bases short, with 24 bases between. Germline CDR1 and CDR2: MDHEN and SYDVKM. From RNA transcripts, TCR beta CDR3 regions were amplified. The HTBI primer set was used in a first-round RT-PCR of the TCR CDR3. TCRdb recomputed calls from the multiplex PCR reads with MiXCR, one row per CDR3 protein. The sample holds hundreds of thousands of distinct CDR3 sequences, approximately 14% seen once. This TCR derives from a young woman with Graves' hyperthyroidism. The chain carries TRBV28 and TRBJ1-5, with D possibly being TRBD1 (5 bases). Sequences were obtained from blood. This CDR3 is CASITWRYGQGGNQPQHF. CDR3 nucleotides: TGTGCCAGCATCACTTGGAGGTATGGTCAGGGCGGCAATCAGCCCCAGCATTTT.